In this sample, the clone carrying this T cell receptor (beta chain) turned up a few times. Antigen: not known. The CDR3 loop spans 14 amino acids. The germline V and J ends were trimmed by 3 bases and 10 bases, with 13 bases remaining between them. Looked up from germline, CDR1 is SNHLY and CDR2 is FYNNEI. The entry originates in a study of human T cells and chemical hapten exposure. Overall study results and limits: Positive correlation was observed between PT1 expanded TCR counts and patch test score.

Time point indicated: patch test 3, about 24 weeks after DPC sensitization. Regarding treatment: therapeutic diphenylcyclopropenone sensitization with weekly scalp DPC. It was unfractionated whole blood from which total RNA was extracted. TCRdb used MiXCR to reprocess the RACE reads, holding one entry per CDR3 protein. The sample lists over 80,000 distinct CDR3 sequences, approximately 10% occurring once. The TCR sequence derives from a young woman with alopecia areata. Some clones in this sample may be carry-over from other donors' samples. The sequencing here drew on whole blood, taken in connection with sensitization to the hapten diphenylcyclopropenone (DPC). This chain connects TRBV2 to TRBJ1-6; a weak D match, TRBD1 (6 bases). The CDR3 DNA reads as TGTGCCAGCAGTGACGAACAGGGAGTCTCACCCCTCCACTTT. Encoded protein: CASSDEQGVSPLHF.